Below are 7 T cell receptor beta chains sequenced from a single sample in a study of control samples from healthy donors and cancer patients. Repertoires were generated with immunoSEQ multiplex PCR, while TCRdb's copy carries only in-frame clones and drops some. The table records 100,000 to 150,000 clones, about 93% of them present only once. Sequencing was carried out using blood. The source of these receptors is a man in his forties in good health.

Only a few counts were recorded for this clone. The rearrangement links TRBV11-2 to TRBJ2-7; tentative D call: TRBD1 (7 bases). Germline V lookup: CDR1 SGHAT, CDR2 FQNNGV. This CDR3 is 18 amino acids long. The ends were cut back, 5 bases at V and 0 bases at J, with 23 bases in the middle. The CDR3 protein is CASSPILRARGDSYEQYF. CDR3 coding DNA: TGTGCCAGCAGCCCTATTCTAAGGGCCAGGGGGGACTCCTACGAGCAGTACTTC.

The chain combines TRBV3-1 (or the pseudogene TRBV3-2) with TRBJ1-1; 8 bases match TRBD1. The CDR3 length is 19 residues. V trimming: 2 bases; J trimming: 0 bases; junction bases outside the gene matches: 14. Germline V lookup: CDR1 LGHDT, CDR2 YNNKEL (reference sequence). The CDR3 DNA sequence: TGTGCCAGCAGCCAAAGGCCCCGGGGGACAGGTACCATGAACACTGAAGCTTTCTTT. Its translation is CASSQRPRGTGTMNTEAFF.

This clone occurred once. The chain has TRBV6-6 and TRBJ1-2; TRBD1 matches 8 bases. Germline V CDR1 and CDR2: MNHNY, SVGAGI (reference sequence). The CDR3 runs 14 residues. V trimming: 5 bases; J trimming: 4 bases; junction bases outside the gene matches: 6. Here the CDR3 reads CASSPDRAGYGYTF. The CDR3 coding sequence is TGTGCCAGCAGTCCGGACAGGGCCGGCTATGGCTACACCTTC.

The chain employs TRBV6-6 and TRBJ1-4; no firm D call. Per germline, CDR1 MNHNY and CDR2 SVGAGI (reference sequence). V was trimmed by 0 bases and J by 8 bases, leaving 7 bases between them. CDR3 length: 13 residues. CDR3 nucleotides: TGTGCCAGCAGTTACTCGCGCAGGGAAAAACTGTTTTTT. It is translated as CASSYSRREKLFF.

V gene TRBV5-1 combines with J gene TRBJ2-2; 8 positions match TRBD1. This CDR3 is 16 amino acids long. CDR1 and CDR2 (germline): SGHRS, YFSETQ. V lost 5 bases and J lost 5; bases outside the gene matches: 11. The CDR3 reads CASRVFWTGSTGELFF. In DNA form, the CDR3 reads TGCGCCAGCAGGGTGTTTTGGACAGGGTCGACCGGGGAGCTGTTTTTT.

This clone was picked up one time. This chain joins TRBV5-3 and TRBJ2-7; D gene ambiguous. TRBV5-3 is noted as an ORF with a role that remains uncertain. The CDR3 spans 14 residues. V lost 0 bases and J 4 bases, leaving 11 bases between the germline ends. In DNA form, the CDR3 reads TGTGCCAGAAGCTTGGAGGGCAGACCTTACGAGCAGTACTTC. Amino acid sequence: CARSLEGRPYEQYF.

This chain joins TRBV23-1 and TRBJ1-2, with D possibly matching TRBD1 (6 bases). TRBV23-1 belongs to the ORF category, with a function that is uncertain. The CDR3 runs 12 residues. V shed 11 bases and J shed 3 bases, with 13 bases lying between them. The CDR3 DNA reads TGCGCCCCCACAGGGACATACTATGGCTACACCTTC. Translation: CAPTGTYYGYTF.